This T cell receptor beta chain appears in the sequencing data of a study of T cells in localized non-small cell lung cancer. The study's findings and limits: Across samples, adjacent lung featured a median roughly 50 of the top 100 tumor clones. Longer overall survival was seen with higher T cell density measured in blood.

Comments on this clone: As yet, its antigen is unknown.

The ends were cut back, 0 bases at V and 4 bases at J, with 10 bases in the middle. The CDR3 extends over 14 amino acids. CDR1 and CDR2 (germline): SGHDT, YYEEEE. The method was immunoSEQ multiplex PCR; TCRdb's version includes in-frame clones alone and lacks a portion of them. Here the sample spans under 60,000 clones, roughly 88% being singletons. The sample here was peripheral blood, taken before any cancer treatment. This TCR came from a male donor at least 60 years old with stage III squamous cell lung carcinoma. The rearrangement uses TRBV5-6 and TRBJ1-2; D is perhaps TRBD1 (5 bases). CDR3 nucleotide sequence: TGTGCCAGCAGCTTGGATCAGGGAGCCTATGGCTACACCTTC. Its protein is CASSLDQGAYGYTF.